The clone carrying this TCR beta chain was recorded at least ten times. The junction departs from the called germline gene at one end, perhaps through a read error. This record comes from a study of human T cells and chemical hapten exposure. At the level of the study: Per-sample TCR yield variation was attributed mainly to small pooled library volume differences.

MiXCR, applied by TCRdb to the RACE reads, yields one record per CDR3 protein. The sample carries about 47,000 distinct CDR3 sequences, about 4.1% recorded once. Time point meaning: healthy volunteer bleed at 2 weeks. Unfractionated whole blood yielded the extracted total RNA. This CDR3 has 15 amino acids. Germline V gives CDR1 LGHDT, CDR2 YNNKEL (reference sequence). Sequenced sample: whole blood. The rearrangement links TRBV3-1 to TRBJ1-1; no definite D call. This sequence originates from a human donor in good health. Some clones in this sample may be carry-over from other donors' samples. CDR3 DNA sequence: TGTGCCAGCACCCAAGGTGGGTTTCGGGACACTGAAGCTTTCTTT. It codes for CASTQGGFRDTEAFF.